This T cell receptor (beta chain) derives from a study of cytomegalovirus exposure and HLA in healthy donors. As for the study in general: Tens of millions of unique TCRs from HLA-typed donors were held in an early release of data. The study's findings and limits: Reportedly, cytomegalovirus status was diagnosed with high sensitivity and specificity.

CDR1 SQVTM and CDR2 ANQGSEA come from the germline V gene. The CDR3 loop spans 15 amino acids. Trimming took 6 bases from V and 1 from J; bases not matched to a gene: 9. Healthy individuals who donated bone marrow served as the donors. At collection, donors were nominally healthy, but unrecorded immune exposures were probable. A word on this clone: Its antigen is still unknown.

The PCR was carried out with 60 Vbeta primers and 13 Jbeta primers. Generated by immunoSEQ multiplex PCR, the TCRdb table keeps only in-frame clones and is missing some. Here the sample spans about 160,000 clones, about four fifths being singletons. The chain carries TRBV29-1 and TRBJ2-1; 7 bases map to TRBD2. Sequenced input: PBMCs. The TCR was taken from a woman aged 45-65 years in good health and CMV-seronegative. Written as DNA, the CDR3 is TGCAGCGTGGACCCACCTAGCGGATCCTACAATGAGCAGTTCTTC. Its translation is CSVDPPSGSYNEQFF.